These 30 T cell receptor beta chains were all obtained from the same sample, sequenced in a study of early T cells in non-severe SARS-CoV-2 infection. TCRdb called the 5' RACE reads again in MiXCR, with one record for every CDR3 protein. The repertoire holds approximately 100,000 distinct CDR3 sequences, with 9.5% to 11% as singletons. Sequencing was carried out using whole blood. The receptors originated from an adult who was a healthcare worker with PCR-confirmed SARS-CoV-2 infection or an uninfected control (not recorded which).

The chain employs TRBV12-3 or TRBV12-4 and TRBJ2-4, with D tentatively TRBD2 (6 bases). The CDR3 is made up of 16 amino acids. Trimming cost V 3 bases and J 0 bases, with 12 bases left between them. The CDR3 region is CASSFFAGLAKNIQYF. The CDR3 bases are TGTGCCAGCAGTTTTTTTGCGGGGCTAGCCAAAAACATTCAGTACTTC.

With respect to this clonotype: One junction end disagrees with the germline gene, perhaps due to a read error. V and J are TRBV6-2 or TRBV6-3 and TRBJ2-7; possibly TRBD1 for D (5 bases). The CDR3 is made up of 14 amino acids. The germline gives CDR1 MNHEY, CDR2 SVGEGT. CDR3 region: CASRPQGKSYEQCF. Written as DNA, the CDR3 is TGTGCCAGCAGACCCCAGGGAAAGTCCTACGAGCAGTGCTTC.

At least ten counts were recorded for this clonotype. The V gene is TRBV7-3, the J gene TRBJ2-7; 13 nucleotides agree with TRBD2. The length of the CDR3 is 16 residues. In germline, CDR1 is SGHTA, CDR2 FQGTGA. V lost 3 bases and J lost 2; bases outside the gene matches: 4. The CDR3 DNA reads TGTGCCAGCAGCTTGACTAGCGGGGGGACTCCCTACGAGCAGTACTTC. Amino acid sequence: CASSLTSGGTPYEQYF.

This chain joins TRBV5-1 and TRBJ2-3; a possible D gene is TRBD1 (6 bases). The V end was cut by 4 bases, the J end by 0 bases, with 27 bases between. CDR1 and CDR2 (germline): SGHRS, YFSETQ. The CDR3 sequence is 20 residues long. CDR3 in DNA: TGCGCCAGCAGCCTAAGACAGGCCACTAACCCAGCTTCTAGCACAGATACGCAGTATTTT. Translated, it gives CASSLRQATNPASSTDTQYF.

There are many counts of this clonotype. The CDR3 spells CSARESRTGGHTDTQYF. CDR3 DNA: TGCAGTGCTAGAGAATCTAGGACAGGGGGCCACACAGATACGCAGTATTTT. The chain is built from TRBV20-1 and TRBJ2-3; 11 nucleotides match TRBD1. The CDR3 is 17 amino acids. The junction had 7 bases not matched to a gene; V was cut back by 0 bases and J by 2 bases. Germline CDR1 reads DFQATT; CDR2 reads SNEGSKA (reference sequence).

This sequence joins TRBV20-1 and TRBJ2-2; no clear D. This CDR3 contains 13 residues. With 1 base removed from V and 2 bases from J, the gap between germline ends came to 5 bases. CDR1 DFQATT and CDR2 SNEGSKA come from the germline V gene (reference sequence). This chain's CDR3 is CSARVVNTGELFF. The CDR3 DNA reads TGCAGTGCTAGAGTCGTTAACACCGGGGAGCTGTTTTTT.

This clonotype appeared many times. V usage is TRBV29-1 and J usage is TRBJ2-3, with TRBD2 matching 10 bases. V shed 0 bases, J shed 5 bases, and the junction held 8 bases outside the gene matches. The CDR3 runs to 16 residues. Germline V gene sequence: CDR1 SQVTM, CDR2 ANQGSEA. In nucleotides, the CDR3 is TGCAGCGTTGAAGATCCAGCGGGAGGGCGAAAAGATACGCAGTATTTT. Amino acid sequence: CSVEDPAGGRKDTQYF.

There are many counts of this clonotype. This rearrangement joins TRBV20-1 to TRBJ1-2, with 7 bases identical to TRBD1. There are 13 residues in the CDR3. Germline values: CDR1 DFQATT, CDR2 SNEGSKA (reference sequence). Germline trimming cut 4 bases from V and 1 base from J; bases unmatched to any gene: 3. CDR3 amino acids: CSAKTGVNYGYTF. The CDR3 nucleotides read TGCAGTGCTAAAACAGGGGTTAACTATGGCTACACCTTC.

The rearrangement links TRBV7-3 to TRBJ2-3; D is perhaps TRBD1 (6 bases). Germline V CDR1 and CDR2: SGHTA, FQGTGA. This CDR3 region has 15 residues. V lost 2 bases, J lost 6 bases, and 15 bases lay in between. The CDR3 sequence: CASSLRAGAGDTQYF. In DNA, the CDR3 is TGTGCCAGCAGCTTACGAGCAGGGGCAGGGGATACGCAGTATTTT.

The chain employs TRBV28 and TRBJ2-3; 12 positions match TRBD2. The CDR3 runs to 16 residues. CDR1 is MDHEN, CDR2 SYDVKM, per germline. V lost 8 bases to trimming and J lost 3 bases; unmatched junction nucleotides: 9. CDR3 sequence: CASAGGLAGGTDTQYF. The CDR3 DNA sequence: TGTGCCAGCGCTGGGGGACTAGCGGGTGGTACAGATACGCAGTATTTT.

This clonotype has a handful of counts. The rearrangement uses TRBV5-1 and TRBJ2-1; D unresolved. Germline V gives CDR1 SGHRS, CDR2 YFSETQ. CDR3 length: 13 residues. V was pared by 2 bases and J by 6 bases, with 9 bases between. The DNA for the CDR3 is TGCGCCAGCAGCTTAGGGCAGCTCAATGAGCAGTTCTTC. Translating it yields CASSLGQLNEQFF.

J is TRBJ2-3 and V is TRBV15; TRBD2 is a possible D gene (6 bases). The germline gives CDR1 LNHNV, CDR2 YYDKDF (reference sequence). Trimming took 1 base from V and 1 from J, leaving 6 bases between them. The CDR3 spans 14 residues. The CDR3, as DNA: TGTGCCACCAGCAGAGGCGGGGGCACAGATACGCAGTATTTT. This translates into CATSRGGGTDTQYF. Full variable domain (outside the CDR3, taken from reference TRBV15 and TRBJ2-3): DAMVIQNPRYQVTQFGKPVTLSCSQTLNHNVMYWYQQKSSQAPKLLFHYYDKDFNNEADTPDNFQSRRPNTSFCFLDIRSPGLGDTAMYLCATSRGGGTDTQYFGPGTRLTVL.

This clonotype was observed many times. V usage is TRBV6-5 and J usage is TRBJ1-3; D gene uncertain. Germline assignment: CDR1 MNHEY and CDR2 SVGAGI. This CDR3 spans 15 amino acids. Trimming took 0 bases from V and 0 from J, leaving 6 bases between them. The CDR3 is CASSYSSFSGNTIYF. The CDR3 bases are TGTGCCAGCAGTTACTCGAGTTTCTCTGGAAACACCATATATTTT.

This clonotype was seen a handful of times. In nucleotides, the CDR3 is TGTGCCAGCTCGACTTGGGGAATTCCCTACGAGCAGTACTTC. Amino acids: CASSTWGIPYEQYF. The V and J genes are TRBV28 and TRBJ2-7; D not certain. The CDR3 is 14 amino acids. Trimming stripped 8 bases from V and 2 bases from J, with 16 bases between. The germline gives CDR1 MDHEN, CDR2 SYDVKM.

This clonotype was seen a handful of times. The chain links TRBV28 to TRBJ2-1, with D perhaps matching TRBD1 or TRBD2 (5 bases each). Germline-derived CDR1 and CDR2 are MDHEN and SYDVKM. CDR3 length: 15 amino acids. V lost 6 bases and J lost 9, with 21 bases in between. The CDR3: CASSLPGARVREQFF. CDR3 nucleotides: TGTGCCAGCAGCCTCCCCGGGGCTAGGGTGCGTGAGCAGTTCTTC.

The rearrangement uses TRBV29-1 and TRBJ2-4; no clear D. This CDR3 comprises 13 residues. Per germline, CDR1 SQVTM and CDR2 ANQGSEA. With 2 bases removed from V and 1 base from J, the gap between germline ends came to 6 bases. The CDR3 coding sequence is TGCAGCGTTGAACAGTCCGCCAAAAACATTCAGTACTTC. Translation gives CSVEQSAKNIQYF.

The CDR3 sequence: CASSSEGGADGYTF. The CDR3 nucleotides are TGCGCCAGCAGCTCAGAAGGGGGCGCGGATGGCTACACCTTC. This sequence joins TRBV5-1 and TRBJ1-2, with TRBD1 identical over 7 bases. The germline V gene has CDR1 SGHRS and CDR2 YFSETQ. The CDR3 is 14 residues long. With V trimmed by 3 bases and J by 6 bases, 8 bases remained unmatched.

V and J are TRBV5-6 and TRBJ1-6, with a tentative D call TRBD1 (6 bases). Looked up from germline, CDR1 is SGHDT and CDR2 is YYEEEE. The ends were cut back, 6 bases at V and 6 bases at J, with 19 bases in the middle. This CDR3 contains 16 residues. The CDR3 DNA sequence: TGTGCCAGCATCAAGACCGGGGGCGAGGGTAATTCACCCCTCCACTTT. Its protein product is CASIKTGGEGNSPLHF.

The chain is built from TRBV19 and TRBJ2-3, with 8 bases aligning to TRBD2. Germline lookup yields CDR1 LNHDA and CDR2 SQIVND (reference sequence). The ends lost 11 bases at V and 0 bases at J; junction bases unmatched: 10. This CDR3 region has 15 residues. CDR3 in amino acids: CAAAPAGGSTDTQYF. The CDR3 nucleotides read TGTGCCGCCGCCCCGGCGGGGGGAAGCACAGATACGCAGTATTTT.

This clonotype was counted only a few times. The chain joins TRBV7-9 to TRBJ1-1, with D uncertain. Germline V gene data show CDR1 as SEHNR and CDR2 as FQNEAQ (reference sequence). Trimming took off 1 base at V and 7 bases at J, with 7 bases between the two ends. There are 12 residues in the CDR3. DNA for the CDR3: TGTGCCAGCAGCTTAGTAGTCAGTGAAGCTTTCTTT. This translates into CASSLVVSEAFF.

CDR3 DNA sequence: TGCAGTGCTCATCACGGTCCTACAGGGGGCCAAGAGACCCAGTACTTC. This codes for CSAHHGPTGGQETQYF. The J gene is TRBJ2-5, the V gene TRBV20-1, with 8 positions matching TRBD1. The CDR3 loop spans 16 amino acids. V shed 5 bases, J shed 1 base, and the junction held 12 bases outside the gene matches. Germline lookup yields CDR1 DFQATT and CDR2 SNEGSKA (reference sequence).

This sequence joins TRBV6-6 and TRBJ2-1, with D perhaps matching TRBD2 (6 bases). The length of the CDR3 is 13 residues. V lost 9 bases and J lost 4, with 13 bases in between. Looked up from germline, CDR1 is MNHNY and CDR2 is SVGAGI (reference sequence). The CDR3 DNA follows: TGTGCCAGTATACGGAGGGGTTACAATGAGCAGTTCTTC. Its translation: CASIRRGYNEQFF.

The table lists this clonotype with a few counts. Since a much larger clone is just one base distant, this may be a read error. This chain links TRBV5-8 with TRBJ2-2; the D call may be TRBD1 or TRBD2 (5 bases each). This CDR3 is built from 15 residues. V lost 4 bases, J lost 3 bases, and 13 bases lay in between. Germline V gene sequence: CDR1 SGHTS, CDR2 YDEGEE. Here the CDR3 reads CASSRDGEYTGELFF. In DNA form, the CDR3 reads TGTGCCAGCAGCCGGGACGGGGAATACACCGGGGAGCTGTTTTTT.

The chain carries TRBV5-1 and TRBJ2-1, with D possibly being TRBD1 or TRBD2 (5 bases each). The CDR3 runs 14 residues. Looked up from germline, CDR1 is SGHRS and CDR2 is YFSETQ. Trimming took 0 bases from V and 3 from J, leaving 7 bases between them. For the CDR3, the DNA is TGCGCCAGCAGCTTGGGGGACCGCTACAATGAGCAGTTCTTC. Translated, it gives CASSLGDRYNEQFF.

The sample holds many counts of this clonotype. The chain combines TRBV2 with TRBJ2-7; 10 nucleotides match TRBD1. Per the germline V gene, CDR1 is SNHLY and CDR2 is FYNNEI. V lost 6 bases, J lost 7 bases, and 9 bases stayed unmatched. The CDR3 sequence is 14 residues long. In DNA, the CDR3 is TGTGCCAGCAGCCGACAGGGGGCTGCGGGGGAGCAGTACTTC. The encoded protein is CASSRQGAAGEQYF.

The V call is TRBV7-3, the J call TRBJ2-1; 7 nucleotides agree with TRBD2. Germline V gene data show CDR1 as SGHTA and CDR2 as FQGTGA. The ends lost 5 bases at V and 0 bases at J; junction bases unmatched: 7. This CDR3 region has 16 residues. The DNA of the CDR3 is TGTGCCAGCAGCACCCAAGCGGGGATCTCCTACAATGAGCAGTTCTTC. This gives the protein CASSTQAGISYNEQFF.

The CDR3 nucleotides are TGCGCCAGCAGCTTGGAGCAAGGGGGAGCAGAGACCCAGTACTTC. This gives the protein CASSLEQGGAETQYF. The chain has TRBV5-1 and TRBJ2-5, with TRBD1 as a possible D gene (6 bases). The germline CDR1 and CDR2 sequences are SGHRS and YFSETQ. The CDR3 extends over 15 amino acids. V was clipped by 0 bases and J by 4 bases, with 13 bases between them. The full variable domain, rest sourced from reference TRBV5-1 and TRBJ2-5, is KAGVTQTPRYLIKTRGQQVTLSCSPISGHRSVSWYQQTPGQGLQFLFEYFSETQRNKGNFPGRFSGRQFSNSRSEMNVSTLELGDSALYLCASSLEQGGAETQYFGPGTRLLVL.

The chain employs TRBV18 and TRBJ1-1; unclear D gene. V was clipped by 0 bases and J by 5 bases, with 10 bases between them. Germline loops: CDR1 KGHSH, CDR2 LQKENI. The CDR3 is made up of 14 amino acids. CDR3 in amino acids: CASSPPRTQTEAFF. The CDR3 nucleotides are TGTGCCAGCTCACCACCCCGGACTCAGACTGAAGCTTTCTTT.

The table lists this clonotype with a few counts. This rearrangement joins TRBV5-1 to TRBJ1-4, with D tentatively TRBD1 (6 bases). Trimming removed 6 bases from V and 6 bases from J, with 18 bases in between. The CDR3 is 15 residues long. In germline, CDR1 is SGHRS, CDR2 YFSETQ. The CDR3 sequence is CASTLAGGDYEKLFF. In nucleotides, the CDR3 is TGCGCCAGCACCCTTGCGGGGGGCGACTATGAAAAACTGTTTTTT.

This clonotype was observed many times. The chain is built from TRBV7-9 and TRBJ2-7; 7 nucleotides line up with TRBD1. CDR3 size: 15 residues. The V and J ends lost 3 bases and 5 bases, in that order; junction bases with no gene match: 10. Germline V gives CDR1 SEHNR, CDR2 FQNEAQ (reference sequence). The CDR3 region has the DNA TGTGCCAGCAGCTTTCCCAGGACAGGATCCGACGAGCAGTACTTC. It is translated as CASSFPRTGSDEQYF.